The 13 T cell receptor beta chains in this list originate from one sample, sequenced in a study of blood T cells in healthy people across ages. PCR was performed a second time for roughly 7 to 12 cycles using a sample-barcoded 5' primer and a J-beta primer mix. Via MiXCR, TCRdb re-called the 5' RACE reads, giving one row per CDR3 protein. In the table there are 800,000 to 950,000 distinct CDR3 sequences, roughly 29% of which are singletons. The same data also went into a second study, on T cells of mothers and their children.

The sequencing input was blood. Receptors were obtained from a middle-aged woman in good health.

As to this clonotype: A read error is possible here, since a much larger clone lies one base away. The CDR3 sequence is CSARGLAGWQETLYF. CDR3 coding DNA: TGCAGTGCTAGAGGGTTAGCCGGCTGGCAAGAGACCCTGTACTTC. The gene calls are TRBV20-1 and TRBJ2-7, with D uncertain. The CDR3 is 15 residues long. V lost 1 base to trimming and J lost 12 bases, with 25 bases between them. CDR1 DFQATT and CDR2 SNEGSKA come from the germline V gene (reference sequence).

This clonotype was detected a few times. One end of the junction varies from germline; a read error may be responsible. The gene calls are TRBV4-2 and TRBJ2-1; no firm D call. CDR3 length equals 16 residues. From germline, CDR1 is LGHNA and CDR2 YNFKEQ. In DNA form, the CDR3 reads TGTGCCGGCAGCCAAGTAGTAAAGGGTAACCACAATGAGCAGTTCTTC. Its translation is CAGSQVVKGNHNEQFF.

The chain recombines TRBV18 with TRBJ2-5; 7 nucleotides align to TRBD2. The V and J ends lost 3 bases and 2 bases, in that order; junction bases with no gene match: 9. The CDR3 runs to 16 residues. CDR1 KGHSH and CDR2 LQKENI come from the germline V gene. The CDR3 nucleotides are TGTGCCAGCTCACCGTTCGCTGGGGGGGGGCAAGAGACCCAGTACTTC. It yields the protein CASSPFAGGGQETQYF.

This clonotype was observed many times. DNA of the CDR3: TGCAGTGCTAGAGAGGGGGACAGGGGCTATGGCTACACCTTC. Amino acid sequence: CSAREGDRGYGYTF. This chain joins TRBV20-1 and TRBJ1-2; 10 bases are shared with TRBD1. In germline, CDR1 is DFQATT, CDR2 SNEGSKA (reference sequence). J was trimmed by 4 bases and V by 0 bases; bases with no gene match: 2. The CDR3 totals 14 residues.

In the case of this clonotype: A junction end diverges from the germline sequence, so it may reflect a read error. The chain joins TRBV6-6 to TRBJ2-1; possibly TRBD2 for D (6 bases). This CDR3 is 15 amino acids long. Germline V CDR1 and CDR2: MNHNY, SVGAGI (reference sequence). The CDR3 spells CASSYSVGRMDERFF. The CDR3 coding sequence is TGTGCCAGCAGTTACTCTGTCGGGAGAATGGATGAGCGGTTCTTC.

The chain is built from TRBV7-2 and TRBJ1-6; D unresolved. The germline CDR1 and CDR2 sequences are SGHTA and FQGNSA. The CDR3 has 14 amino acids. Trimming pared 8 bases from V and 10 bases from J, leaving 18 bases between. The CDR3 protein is CASAPGSMPSPLHF. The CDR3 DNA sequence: TGTGCCAGCGCCCCGGGGAGCATGCCGTCACCCCTCCACTTT.

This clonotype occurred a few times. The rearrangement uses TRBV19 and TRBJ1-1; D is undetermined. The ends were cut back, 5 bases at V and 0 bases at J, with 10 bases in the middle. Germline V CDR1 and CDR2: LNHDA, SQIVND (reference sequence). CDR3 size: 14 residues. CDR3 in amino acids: CASSADGLNTEAFF. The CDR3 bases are TGTGCCAGTAGTGCAGACGGATTGAACACTGAAGCTTTCTTT. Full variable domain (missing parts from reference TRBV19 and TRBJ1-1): DGGITQSPKYLFRKEGQNVTLSCEQNLNHDAMYWYRQDPGQGLRLIYYSQIVNDFQKGDIAEGYSVSREKKESFPLTVTSAQKNPTAFYLCASSADGLNTEAFFGQGTRLTVV.

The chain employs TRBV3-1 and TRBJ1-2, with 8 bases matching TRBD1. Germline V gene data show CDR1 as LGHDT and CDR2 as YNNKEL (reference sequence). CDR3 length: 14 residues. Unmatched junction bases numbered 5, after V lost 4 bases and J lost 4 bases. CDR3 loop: CASSPGGAFYGYTF. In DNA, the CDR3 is TGTGCCAGCAGCCCAGGGGGCGCCTTCTATGGCTACACCTTC.

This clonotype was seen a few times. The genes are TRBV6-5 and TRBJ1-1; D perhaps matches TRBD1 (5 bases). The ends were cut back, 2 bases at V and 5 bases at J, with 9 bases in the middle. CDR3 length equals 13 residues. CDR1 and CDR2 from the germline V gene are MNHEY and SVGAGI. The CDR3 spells CASSYVQGTEAFF. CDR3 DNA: TGTGCCAGCAGTTACGTGCAGGGAACTGAAGCTTTCTTT.

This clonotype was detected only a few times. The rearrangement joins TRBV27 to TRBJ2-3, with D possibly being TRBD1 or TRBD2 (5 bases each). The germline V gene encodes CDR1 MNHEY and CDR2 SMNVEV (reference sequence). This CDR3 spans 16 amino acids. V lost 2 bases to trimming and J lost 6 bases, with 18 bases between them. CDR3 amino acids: CASSLRLRGARDTQYF. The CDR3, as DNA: TGTGCCAGCAGTTTACGGTTGAGGGGTGCGAGGGATACGCAGTATTTT.

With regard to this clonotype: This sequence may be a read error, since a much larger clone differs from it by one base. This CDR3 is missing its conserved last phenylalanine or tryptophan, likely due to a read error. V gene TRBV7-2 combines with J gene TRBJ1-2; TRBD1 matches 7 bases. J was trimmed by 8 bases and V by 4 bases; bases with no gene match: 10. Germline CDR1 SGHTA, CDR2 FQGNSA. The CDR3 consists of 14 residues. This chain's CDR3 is CASSSKQGIGGYTI. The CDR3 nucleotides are TGTGCCAGCAGCTCAAAACAGGGGATAGGCGGCTACACCATC.

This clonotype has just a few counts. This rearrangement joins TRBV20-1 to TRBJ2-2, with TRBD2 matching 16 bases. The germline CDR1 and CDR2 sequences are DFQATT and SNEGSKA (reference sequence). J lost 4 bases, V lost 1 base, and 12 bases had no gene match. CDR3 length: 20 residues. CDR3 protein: CSARVIRGLAGGPVTGELFF. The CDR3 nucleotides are TGCAGTGCTAGAGTCATCCGGGGACTAGCGGGGGGGCCAGTCACCGGGGAGCTGTTTTTT.

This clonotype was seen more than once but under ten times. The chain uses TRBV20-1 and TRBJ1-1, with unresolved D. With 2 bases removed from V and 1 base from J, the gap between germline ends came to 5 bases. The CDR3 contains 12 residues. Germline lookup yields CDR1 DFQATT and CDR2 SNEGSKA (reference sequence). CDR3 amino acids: CSARPPNTEAFF. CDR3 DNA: TGCAGTGCTAGACCCCCGAACACTGAAGCTTTCTTT.